One sample yielded the 9 T cell receptor beta chains listed below, sequenced in a study of CD8+ T cells in alopecia areata. Reverse transcription of extracted RNA yielded cDNA, which provided the sequencing template. The data were produced by immunoSEQ multiplex PCR, yet TCRdb's version contains in-frame clones alone and is incomplete. The table records over 110,000 clones, 51% of them present only once. This specimen consisted of CD4+ T cells sorted from blood, obtained at week 0. The receptor set was obtained from a human donor with alopecia areata.

This sequence joins TRBV29-1 and TRBJ2-5, with TRBD2 as a possible D gene (5 bases). V was cut by 4 bases and J by 1 base, with 10 bases left in between. This CDR3 has 13 amino acids. Germline V gives CDR1 SQVTM, CDR2 ANQGSEA. The CDR3, as DNA: TGCAGCGTTGGACGGGGTAGCCAAGAGACCCAGTACTTC. Its protein product is CSVGRGSQETQYF.

CDR3 nucleotide sequence: TGCGCCAGCAGCTTGGATGAGGGAAGGTACGAGCAGTACTTC. Amino acid sequence: CASSLDEGRYEQYF. The V gene is TRBV5-1, the J gene TRBJ2-7, with D possibly matching TRBD2 (5 bases). Trimming removed 0 bases at V and 4 bases at J, with 11 bases between. The CDR3 is 14 amino acids. From germline, CDR1 is SGHRS and CDR2 YFSETQ.

The V and J genes are TRBV30 and TRBJ2-5; TRBD2 is a possible D gene (7 bases). The germline V and J ends were trimmed by 5 bases and 10 bases, with 14 bases remaining between them. The CDR3 sequence is 11 residues long. Germline-derived CDR1 and CDR2 are GTSNPN and SVGIG (reference sequence). Here the CDR3 reads CAWGTGRDQYF. DNA of the CDR3: TGTGCCTGGGGAACAGGGAGGGACCAGTACTTC.

In its sample, this clone was seen once. This rearrangement joins TRBV27 to TRBJ2-1; 8 positions match TRBD2. The length of the CDR3 is 18 residues. The germline gives CDR1 MNHEY, CDR2 SMNVEV (reference sequence). V lost 5 bases to trimming and J lost 0 bases; unmatched junction nucleotides: 12. CDR3 nucleotides: TGTGCCAGCAGTACCCAGACACTAGCGGAGAGCTCCTACAATGAGCAGTTCTTC. Amino acids: CASSTQTLAESSYNEQFF.

The chain joins TRBV30 to TRBJ1-1, with 7 bases identical to TRBD1. Germline V lookup: CDR1 GTSNPN, CDR2 SVGIG (reference sequence). With V trimmed by 8 bases and J by 1 base, 13 bases remained unmatched. The CDR3 runs to 15 residues. This CDR3 reads CARSRQGGGNTEAFF. In DNA form, the CDR3 reads TGTGCCAGATCCCGACAGGGAGGTGGGAACACTGAAGCTTTCTTT.

The V and J genes are TRBV27 and TRBJ2-1, with 7 bases fitting TRBD2. CDR3 length: 15 residues. V shed 8 bases, J shed 12 bases, and the junction held 19 bases outside the gene matches. Germline V gene data show CDR1 as MNHEY and CDR2 as SMNVEV (reference sequence). CDR3 loop: CASLLLSGPPGGQFF. CDR3 DNA: TGTGCCAGCCTCCTCCTTAGCGGGCCTCCCGGGGGGCAGTTCTTC.

This clone came up a few times. The V and J genes are TRBV30 and TRBJ1-5, with 7 bases aligning to TRBD1. Germline V gene sequence: CDR1 GTSNPN, CDR2 SVGIG (reference sequence). The trim removed 2 bases at V and 4 bases at J, leaving 11 bases unmatched. This CDR3 is 16 amino acids long. CDR3 loop: CAWSPGRQGGNQPQHF. CDR3 coding DNA: TGTGCCTGGAGTCCCGGGAGGCAGGGGGGGAATCAGCCCCAGCATTTT.

This sequence joins TRBV28 and TRBJ2-3, with D unclear. Trimming cost V 4 bases and J 0 bases, with 2 bases left between them. Germline lookup yields CDR1 MDHEN and CDR2 SYDVKM. The CDR3 contains 12 residues. The CDR3 reads CASSWSTDTQYF. DNA for the CDR3: TGTGCCAGCAGTTGGAGCACAGATACGCAGTATTTT. Full variable domain (missing parts from reference TRBV28 and TRBJ2-3): DVKVTQSSRYLVKRTGEKVFLECVQDMDHENMFWYRQDPGLGLRLIYFSYDVKMKEKGDIPEGYSVSREKKERFSLILESASTNQTSMYLCASSWSTDTQYFGPGTRLTVL.

The CDR3 sequence: CASSQRDEQFF. For the CDR3, the DNA is TGCGCCAGCAGCCAAAGGGATGAGCAGTTCTTC. V usage is TRBV4-1 and J usage is TRBJ2-1; no firm D call. Deletions cut 2 bases from V and 8 bases from J, with 4 bases between. Per the germline V gene, CDR1 is MGHRA and CDR2 is YSYEKL. The CDR3 spans 11 residues.